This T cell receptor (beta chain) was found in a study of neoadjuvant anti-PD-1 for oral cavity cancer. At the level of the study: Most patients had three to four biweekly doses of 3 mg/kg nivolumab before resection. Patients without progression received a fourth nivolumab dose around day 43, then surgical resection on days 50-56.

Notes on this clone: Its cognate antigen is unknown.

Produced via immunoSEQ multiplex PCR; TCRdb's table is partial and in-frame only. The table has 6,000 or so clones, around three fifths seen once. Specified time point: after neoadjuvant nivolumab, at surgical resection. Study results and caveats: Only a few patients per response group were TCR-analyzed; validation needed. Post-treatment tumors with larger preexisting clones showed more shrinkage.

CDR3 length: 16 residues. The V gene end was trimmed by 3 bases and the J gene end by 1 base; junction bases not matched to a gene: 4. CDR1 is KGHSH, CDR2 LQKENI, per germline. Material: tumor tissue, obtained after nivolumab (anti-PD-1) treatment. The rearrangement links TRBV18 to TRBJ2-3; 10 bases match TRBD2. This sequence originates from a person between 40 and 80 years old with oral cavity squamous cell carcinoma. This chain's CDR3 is CASSPTGTSGTDTQYF. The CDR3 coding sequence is TGTGCCAGCTCACCGACCGGGACTAGCGGCACAGATACGCAGTATTTT. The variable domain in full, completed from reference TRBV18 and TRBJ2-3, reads NAGVMQNPRHLVRRRGQEARLRCSPMKGHSHVYWYRQLPEEGLKFMVYLQKENIIDESGMPKERFSAEFPKEGPSILRIQQVVRGDSAAYFCASSPTGTSGTDTQYFGPGTRLTVL.